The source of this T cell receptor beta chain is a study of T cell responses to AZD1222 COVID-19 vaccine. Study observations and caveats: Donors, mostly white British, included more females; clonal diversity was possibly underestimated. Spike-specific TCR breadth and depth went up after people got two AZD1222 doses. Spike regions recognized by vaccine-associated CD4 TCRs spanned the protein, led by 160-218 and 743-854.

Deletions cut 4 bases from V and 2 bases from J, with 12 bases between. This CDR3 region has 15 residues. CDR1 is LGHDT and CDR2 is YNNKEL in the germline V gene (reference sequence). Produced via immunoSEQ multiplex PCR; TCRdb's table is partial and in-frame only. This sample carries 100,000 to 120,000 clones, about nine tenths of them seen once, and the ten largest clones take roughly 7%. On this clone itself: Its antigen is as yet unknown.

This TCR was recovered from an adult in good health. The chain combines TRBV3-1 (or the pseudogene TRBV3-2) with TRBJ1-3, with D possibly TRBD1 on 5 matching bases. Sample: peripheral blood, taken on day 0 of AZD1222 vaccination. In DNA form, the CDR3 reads TGTGCCAGCAGCCCCCGCAGGGTACCTGGAAACACCATATATTTT. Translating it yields CASSPRRVPGNTIYF.